The entry that follows covers one T cell receptor beta chain sequence. The sample holds a few counts of this clonotype. Its antigen is unknown. One base away there is no much larger clone; base qualities are not given. The sample comes from a study of T cells after yellow fever vaccination (dated by TCRdb to the late 2010s). Regarding the study in general: The SMART-Seq v4 Ultra Low Input RNA kit was used to prepare libraries from fractions with low cell numbers. To follow T-cell clones before and after primary and booster YFV17D yellow fever vaccination, bulk TCR alpha and beta repertoires were sequenced over time. Two healthy male donors, one aged 18 to 29 and one aged 30 to 40 years, made up the cohort. Blood was collected at multiple timepoints before and after primary and secondary immunization, and bulk PBMC replicates and cell subsets were isolated. The paper as a whole reports these results and caveats: A small share of clonotypes was detected in both CD4 and CD8 compartments, with the overlap likely arising from convergent recombination. Only two donors were included in the study, so the extent to which the findings can be generalized is limited. The secondary T-cell response was found to be weaker but faster than the primary response, with a peak reached on day 5 rather than on day 15. FACS-sorted repertoires could contain abundant contaminating clonotypes from the bulk population, so computational filtering was required. Most clones expanded after primary vaccination were re-detected after the booster (about 95% of CD4 and around 88% of CD8), suggesting broad memory maintenance.

TCR cDNA was synthesized by 5'RACE template switching, through which a universal primer site and unique molecular identifiers were introduced. Priming of cDNA synthesis was performed from both the TCR alpha and TCR beta constant segments. Libraries were amplified in two PCR steps, with sample barcodes and sequencing adapters added in the second step. Sequencing of libraries was done on Illumina HiSeq 2500 (2x100 bp) or NovaSeq (2x150 bp). In the original analysis: MIGEC was used to demultiplex reads and collapse the reads into UMI consensus sequences, and MiXCR was used for V(D)J alignment. Using edgeR on replicate PBMC samples, clonotypes were called vaccine-responding if FDR was below 0.01 and the log2 fold change was above 5 up to day 15. CD4 or CD8 identity was assigned to each bulk clonotype according to whether the clonotype was present at higher abundance in the sequenced CD4 repertoire or the sequenced CD8 repertoire. The public reads were reprocessed in TCRdb via fastp at Q25 and MiXCR, keeping in-frame beta chains. Each CDR3 protein gets just one entry, which takes the most common genes and DNA from the rows behind it. The V and J calls here are based on TCRdb, not the publication. In all, the sample holds around 400,000 distinct CDR3 sequences, and roughly 12% of those were seen once. Around 19% of the sample goes to the ten largest clones.

Germline trimming: 0 bases from V, 10 bases from J; junction bases outside gene matches: 8. From the cysteine through the phenylalanine, the CDR3 covers 14 amino acids. CDR3 DNA only is kept here, 42 bases in frame from base 1. The germline V gene gives CDR1 as SGHRS and CDR2 as YFSETQ. This sample's treatment or condition label indicates: live attenuated yellow fever vaccine strain. Two biological replicates of bulk PBMCs were collected at each blood-draw timepoint. A standard Ficoll-Paque protocol was used to isolate PBMCs from peripheral blood. RNA was extracted with TriZol from bulk PBMCs, CD4 and CD8 fractions, and dextramer-positive and dextramer-negative fractions.

Sequencing was performed on PBMCs, taken on the day of the first yellow fever vaccination. The receptor was isolated from a man between 18 and 35 years old who received the YFV17D yellow fever vaccine. The chain was built from TRBV5-1 and TRBJ2-3; a stretch of 7 junction bases matches TRBD2. The encoded CDR3 is CASSLGRGDGAQYF. In nucleotide form, the sequence is TGCGCCAGCAGCTTGGGTCGGGGGGACGGCGCGCAGTATTTT.